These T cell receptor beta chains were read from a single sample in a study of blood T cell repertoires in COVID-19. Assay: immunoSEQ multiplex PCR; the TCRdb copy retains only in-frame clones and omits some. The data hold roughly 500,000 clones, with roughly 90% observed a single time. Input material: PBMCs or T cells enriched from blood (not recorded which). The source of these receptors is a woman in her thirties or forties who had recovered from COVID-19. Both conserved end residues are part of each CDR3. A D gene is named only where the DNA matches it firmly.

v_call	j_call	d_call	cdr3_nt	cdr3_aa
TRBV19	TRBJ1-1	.	TGTGCCAGTGCCCCCGGACAACGAAATCCCCTCTTCTTT	CASAPGQRNPLFF
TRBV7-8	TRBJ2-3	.	TGTGCCAGCAGCCGAAACAGGGATACGCAGTATTTT	CASSRNRDTQYF
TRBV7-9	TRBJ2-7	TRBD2	TGTGCCAGCAGCCCCCGGACTAGCGGGAGACAGTACTTC	CASSPRTSGRQYF
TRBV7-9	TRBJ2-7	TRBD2	TGTGCCAGCGCTAGCGGCACCTACGAGCAGTACTTC	CASASGTYEQYF
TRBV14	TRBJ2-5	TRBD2	TGTGCCAGCAGCCAATGGGGACTAGCGGGAGCGGAGACCCAGTACTTC	CASSQWGLAGAETQYF
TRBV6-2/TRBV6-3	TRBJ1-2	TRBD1	TGTGCCAGCAGTTACGGGACAGTTAACTATGGCTACACCTTC	CASSYGTVNYGYTF
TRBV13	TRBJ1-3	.	TGTGCCAGCAGCAAAAACAGGGAGCGTCCCTCTGGAAACACCATATATTTT	CASSKNRERPSGNTIYF
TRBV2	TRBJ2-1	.	TGTGCCAGCACAGCCCCCATGGGGAGGTACAATGAGCAGTTCTTC	CASTAPMGRYNEQFF
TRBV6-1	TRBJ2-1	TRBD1	TGTGCCAGCAGTGACCAGAGGGGGACCGGGACAGGGTTTGAGCAGTTCTTC	CASSDQRGTGTGFEQFF
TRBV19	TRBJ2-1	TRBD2	TGTGCCAGTAGTCCCTGGGGGGAGGGGTACAATGAGCAGTTCTTC	CASSPWGEGYNEQFF
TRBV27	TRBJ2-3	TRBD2	TGTGCCAGCAATTTCGGACTAGCGGGAGAGAAAGGGACGCAGTATTTT	CASNFGLAGEKGTQYF
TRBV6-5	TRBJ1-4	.	TGTGCCAGCAGTTCTTCACAGGGCCCTAATGAAAAACTGTTTTTT	CASSSSQGPNEKLFF
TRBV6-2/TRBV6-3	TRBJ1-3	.	TGTGCCAGCAGTAAGGACAGAGGAAACACCATATATTTT	CASSKDRGNTIYF
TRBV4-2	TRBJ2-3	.	TGTGCCAGCAGCCAAGCCGGTTTTACTGACACAGATACGCAGTATTTT	CASSQAGFTDTDTQYF
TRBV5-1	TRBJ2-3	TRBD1	TGCGCCAGCAGCAGGACCTCAGGGGGCCTCCCTAGCACAGATACGCAGTATTTT	CASSRTSGGLPSTDTQYF
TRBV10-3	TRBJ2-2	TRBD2	TGTGCCATCAGTGAGTTTAGCGGGAGAGTCGGGGAGCTGTTTTTT	CAISEFSGRVGELFF